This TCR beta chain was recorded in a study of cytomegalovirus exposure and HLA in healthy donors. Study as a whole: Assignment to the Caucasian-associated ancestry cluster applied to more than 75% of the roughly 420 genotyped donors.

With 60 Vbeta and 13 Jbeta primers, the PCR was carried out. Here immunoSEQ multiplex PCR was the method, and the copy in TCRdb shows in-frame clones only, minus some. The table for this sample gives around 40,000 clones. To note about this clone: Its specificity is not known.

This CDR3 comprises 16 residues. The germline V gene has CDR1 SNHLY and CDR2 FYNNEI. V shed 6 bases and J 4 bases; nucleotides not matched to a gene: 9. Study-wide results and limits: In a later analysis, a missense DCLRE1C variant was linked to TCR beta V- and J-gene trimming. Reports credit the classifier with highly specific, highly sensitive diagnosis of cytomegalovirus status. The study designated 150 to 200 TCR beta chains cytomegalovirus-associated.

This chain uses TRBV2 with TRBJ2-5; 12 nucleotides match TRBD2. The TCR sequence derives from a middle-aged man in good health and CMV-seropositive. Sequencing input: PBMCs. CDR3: CASRETSGRSGETQYF. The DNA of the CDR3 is TGTGCCAGCAGGGAGACTAGCGGGAGATCGGGAGAGACCCAGTACTTC. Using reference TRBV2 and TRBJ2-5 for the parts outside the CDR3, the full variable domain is EPEVTQTPSHQVTQMGQEVILRCVPISNHLYFYWYRQILGQKVEFLVSFYNNEISEKSEIFDDQFSVERPDGSNFTLKIRSTKLEDSAMYFCASRETSGRSGETQYFGPGTRLLVL.